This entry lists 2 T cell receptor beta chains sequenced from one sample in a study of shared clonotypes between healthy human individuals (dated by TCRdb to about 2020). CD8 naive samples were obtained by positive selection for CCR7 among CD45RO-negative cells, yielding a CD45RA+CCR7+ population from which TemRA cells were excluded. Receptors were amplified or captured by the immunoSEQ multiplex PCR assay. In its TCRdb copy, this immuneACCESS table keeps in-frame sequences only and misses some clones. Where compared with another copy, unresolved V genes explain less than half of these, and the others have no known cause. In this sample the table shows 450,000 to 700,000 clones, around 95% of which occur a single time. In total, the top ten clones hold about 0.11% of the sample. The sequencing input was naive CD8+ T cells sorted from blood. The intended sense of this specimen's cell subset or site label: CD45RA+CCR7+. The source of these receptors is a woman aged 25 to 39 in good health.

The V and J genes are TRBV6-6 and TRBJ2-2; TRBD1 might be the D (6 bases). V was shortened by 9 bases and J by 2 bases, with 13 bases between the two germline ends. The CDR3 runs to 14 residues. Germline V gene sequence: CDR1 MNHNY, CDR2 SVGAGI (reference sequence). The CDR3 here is CASTTGFNTGELFF. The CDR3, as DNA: TGTGCCAGTACAACAGGGTTTAACACCGGGGAGCTGTTTTTT.

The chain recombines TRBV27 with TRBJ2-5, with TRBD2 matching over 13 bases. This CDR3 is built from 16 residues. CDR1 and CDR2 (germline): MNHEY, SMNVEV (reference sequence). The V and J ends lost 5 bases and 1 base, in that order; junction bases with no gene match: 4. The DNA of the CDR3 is TGTGCCAGCAGTATGACTAGCGGGGGGACCCAAGAGACCCAGTACTTC. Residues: CASSMTSGGTQETQYF.